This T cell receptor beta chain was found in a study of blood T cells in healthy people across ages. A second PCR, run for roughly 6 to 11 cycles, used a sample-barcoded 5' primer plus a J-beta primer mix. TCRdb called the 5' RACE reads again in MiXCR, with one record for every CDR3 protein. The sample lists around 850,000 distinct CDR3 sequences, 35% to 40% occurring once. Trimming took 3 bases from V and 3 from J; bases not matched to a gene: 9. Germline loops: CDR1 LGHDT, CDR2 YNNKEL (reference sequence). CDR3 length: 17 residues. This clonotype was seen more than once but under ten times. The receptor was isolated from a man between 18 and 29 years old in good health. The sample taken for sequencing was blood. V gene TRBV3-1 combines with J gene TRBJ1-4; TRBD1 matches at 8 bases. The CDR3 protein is CASSHGYQGASNEKLFF. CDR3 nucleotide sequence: TGTGCCAGCAGCCACGGATATCAGGGGGCATCTAATGAAAAACTGTTTTTT.